The T cell receptor beta chain under discussion was sequenced for a study of shared clonotypes between healthy human individuals. Study at large: The donor pool was made up of a couple of women and a few men aged 18 to 49.

This clone was picked up a small number of times. The method was immunoSEQ multiplex PCR; TCRdb's version includes in-frame clones alone and lacks a portion of them. The sample has 900,000 to 1,200,000 clones, 78% seen once. Nashville, Tennessee was home to all donors, who were Caucasian adults. This CDR3 contains 17 residues. Trimming at V came to 4 bases and at J to 2 bases, leaving 6 bases not matched to a gene. Germline CDR1 is SGHAT and CDR2 is FQNNGV. The chain couples TRBV11-2 to TRBJ2-5, with 14 positions matching TRBD2. Specimen: memory CD4+ T cells from PBMCs. Indicated subset: CD45RA-negative fraction. This receptor was obtained from a man between 18 and 35 years old in good health. Some clones in this sample may be carry-over from other donors' samples. The CDR3 DNA is TGTGCCAGCAGCTCCGGACTAGCGGGAGGAATACAAGAGACCCAGTACTTC. Its translation is CASSSGLAGGIQETQYF.